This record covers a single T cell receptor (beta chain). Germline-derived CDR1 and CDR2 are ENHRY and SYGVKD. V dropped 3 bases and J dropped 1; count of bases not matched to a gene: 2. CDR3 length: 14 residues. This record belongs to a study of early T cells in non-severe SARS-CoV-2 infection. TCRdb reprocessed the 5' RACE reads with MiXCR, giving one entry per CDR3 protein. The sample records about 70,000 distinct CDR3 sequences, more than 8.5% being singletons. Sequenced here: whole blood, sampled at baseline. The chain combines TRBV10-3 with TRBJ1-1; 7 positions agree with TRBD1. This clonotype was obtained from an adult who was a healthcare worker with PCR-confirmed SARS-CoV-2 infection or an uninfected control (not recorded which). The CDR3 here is CAISDRTGNTEAFF. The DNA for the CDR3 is TGTGCCATCAGTGACCGGACAGGGAACACTGAAGCTTTCTTT.